This T cell receptor beta chain was retrieved from a study of blood T cell repertoires in COVID-19. Whole-study context: In each case, the material was cDNA or gDNA derived from T cells, B-cell-depleted T cells, or PBMCs.

Profiling relied on immunoSEQ multiplex PCR, and the TCRdb table lists in-frame clones only, not all of them. This sample carries a few hundred thousand clones, over 75% of them seen once, and the ten largest clones take 1.9%. V dropped 6 bases and J dropped 5 bases, with 16 bases sitting between them. The CDR3 runs to 13 residues. CDR1 and CDR2 (germline): SQVTM, ANQGSEA. The chain employs TRBV29-1 and TRBJ2-5, with D tentatively TRBD2 (6 bases). This clonotype was sampled from a man aged 35 to 55 with active or convalescent COVID-19. The sequenced sample consisted of peripheral blood. This CDR3 reads CSVYKNAGETQYF. The CDR3 DNA reads as TGCAGCGTATATAAAAACGCGGGGGAGACCCAGTACTTC.